These 14 T cell receptor beta chains originate from one sample sequenced in a study of blood T cell repertoires in COVID-19. Clones were sequenced by immunoSEQ multiplex PCR, and TCRdb holds only the in-frame ones, with some missing. The sample contains approximately 140,000 clones, roughly 76% of which appear only once. The material sequenced was peripheral blood. These receptors all come from a human donor with acute or convalescent COVID-19. The donor label of this sample is uncertain.

This chain joins TRBV27 and TRBJ2-3, with D uncertain. This CDR3 spans 15 amino acids. Trimming took 3 bases from V and 6 from J, leaving 16 bases between them. CDR1 and CDR2 from the germline V gene are MNHEY and SMNVEV (reference sequence). CDR3 loop: CASSFRPLGGDTQYF. The CDR3 nucleotides are TGTGCCAGCAGTTTCAGGCCTTTAGGTGGGGATACGCAGTATTTT.

The table lists this clone with a few counts. The gene calls are TRBV7-9 and TRBJ2-7; D unresolved. V shed 6 bases and J shed 0 bases, with 9 bases lying between them. The CDR3 totals 13 residues. CDR1 SEHNR and CDR2 FQNEAQ come from the germline V gene (reference sequence). CDR3 region: CASSSRSSYEQYV. DNA for the CDR3: TGTGCCAGCAGTTCAAGGAGCTCCTACGAGCAGTACGTC.

The chain combines TRBV6-6 with TRBJ2-3, with D maybe TRBD2 (5 bases). This CDR3 has 14 amino acids. Germline values: CDR1 MNHNY, CDR2 SVGAGI (reference sequence). V shed 6 bases and J shed 3 bases, with 13 bases lying between them. The CDR3 spells CASSPLGGTDTQYF. For the CDR3, the DNA is TGTGCCAGCAGCCCGTTAGGCGGGACAGATACGCAGTATTTT.

The chain carries TRBV5-8 and TRBJ1-1; D uncertain. The V end lost 6 bases, the J end lost 1 base, and 19 bases lay between the germline ends. CDR1 is SGHTS and CDR2 is YDEGEE in the germline V gene. This CDR3 is 16 amino acids long. The CDR3 DNA reads as TGTGCCAGCAACCTGTCGTTTGCCCCCGGGAACACTGAAGCTTTCTTT. Protein product: CASNLSFAPGNTEAFF.

This clone was seen a few times. The sample carries other DNA sequences with the same CDR3. The chain recombines TRBV4-1 with TRBJ1-3; D not resolved. Germline loops: CDR1 MGHRA, CDR2 YSYEKL. This CDR3 has 15 residues. The V end lost 0 bases, the J end lost 1 base, and 7 bases lay between the germline ends. The CDR3 DNA sequence: TGCGCCAGCAGCCAAGACCCCGGGTCTGGAAACACCATATATTTT. As protein: CASSQDPGSGNTIYF.

The chain couples TRBV6-5 to TRBJ1-2; 10 positions match TRBD1. The ends lost 4 bases at V and 4 bases at J; junction bases unmatched: 6. There are 15 residues in the CDR3. The V gene's germline CDR1 is MNHEY and CDR2 SVGAGI. CDR3 bases: TGTGCCAGCAGTTCTCCGGACAGGGGGGTCTATGGCTACACCTTC. The encoded protein is CASSSPDRGVYGYTF.

This clone was detected only once. In nucleotides, the CDR3 is TGTGCCAGCAGTTACTCGAGGGCCACAGATACGCAGTATTTT. Its protein product is CASSYSRATDTQYF. The V gene is TRBV6-6, the J gene TRBJ2-3, with D possibly matching TRBD2 (5 bases). V shed 0 bases and J shed 2 bases, with 6 bases lying between them. The V gene's germline CDR1 is MNHNY and CDR2 SVGAGI (reference sequence). The CDR3 consists of 14 residues.

The genes are TRBV18 and TRBJ1-5; 8 bases fit TRBD1. The V segment lost 3 bases and the J segment 6 bases; nucleotides outside the gene matches: 4. This CDR3 is built from 14 residues. The germline V gene has CDR1 KGHSH and CDR2 LQKENI. The DNA for the CDR3 is TGTGCCAGCTCACCCGGGACAGGACTTCAGCCCCAGCATTTT. It yields the protein CASSPGTGLQPQHF.

This chain uses TRBV29-1 with TRBJ1-5; 7 bases agree with TRBD1. This CDR3 contains 13 residues. Germline loops: CDR1 SQVTM, CDR2 ANQGSEA. V was pared by 4 bases and J by 3 bases, with 3 bases of the junction left unmatched. The CDR3 DNA follows: TGCAGCGTTGGACAGGGATACAATCAGCCCCAGCATTTT. Amino acid sequence: CSVGQGYNQPQHF.

The rearrangement uses TRBV4-1 and TRBJ1-2; unclear D gene. The germline CDR1 and CDR2 sequences are MGHRA and YSYEKL. V was clipped by 1 base and J by 4 bases, with 16 bases between them. The CDR3 is made up of 16 amino acids. The CDR3 loop is CASSQVEGRTSYGYTF. The DNA for the CDR3 is TGCGCCAGCAGCCAAGTGGAGGGAAGGACCTCCTATGGCTACACCTTC.

This clone showed up just once. V gene TRBV6-1 combines with J gene TRBJ1-1, with D unclear. The CDR3 spans 14 residues. V was pared by 3 bases and J by 0 bases, with 8 bases between. Germline values: CDR1 MNHNS, CDR2 SASEGT. The DNA of the CDR3 is TGTGCCAGCAGTGAGGGCACCATGAACACTGAAGCTTTCTTT. Its translation: CASSEGTMNTEAFF.

This rearrangement joins TRBV27 to TRBJ2-1; 8 nucleotides line up with TRBD1. The CDR3 extends over 13 amino acids. Trimming at V came to 5 bases and at J to 7 bases, leaving 4 bases not matched to a gene. Germline lookup yields CDR1 MNHEY and CDR2 SMNVEV (reference sequence). The CDR3 loop is CASSPWTGNEQFF. Written as DNA, the CDR3 is TGTGCCAGCAGTCCCTGGACAGGGAATGAGCAGTTCTTC.

Only a few counts were recorded for this clone. The chain recombines TRBV7-2 with TRBJ2-2; D is unclear. The CDR3 has 13 amino acids. V shed 5 bases and J shed 4 bases, with 8 bases lying between them. Germline V gives CDR1 SGHTA, CDR2 FQGNSA. Here the CDR3 DNA reads TGTGCCAGCAGCCGTACTCGCACCGGGGAGCTGTTTTTT. Amino acid sequence: CASSRTRTGELFF.

The rearrangement uses TRBV5-1 and TRBJ1-6; 7 bases align to TRBD1. The CDR3 runs 14 residues. Trimming at V came to 1 base and at J to 5 bases, leaving 0 bases not matched to a gene. Germline CDR1 reads SGHRS; CDR2 reads YFSETQ. This CDR3 is CASSLTGDNSPLHF. CDR3 in DNA: TGCGCCAGCAGCTTGACAGGGGATAATTCACCCCTCCACTTT.